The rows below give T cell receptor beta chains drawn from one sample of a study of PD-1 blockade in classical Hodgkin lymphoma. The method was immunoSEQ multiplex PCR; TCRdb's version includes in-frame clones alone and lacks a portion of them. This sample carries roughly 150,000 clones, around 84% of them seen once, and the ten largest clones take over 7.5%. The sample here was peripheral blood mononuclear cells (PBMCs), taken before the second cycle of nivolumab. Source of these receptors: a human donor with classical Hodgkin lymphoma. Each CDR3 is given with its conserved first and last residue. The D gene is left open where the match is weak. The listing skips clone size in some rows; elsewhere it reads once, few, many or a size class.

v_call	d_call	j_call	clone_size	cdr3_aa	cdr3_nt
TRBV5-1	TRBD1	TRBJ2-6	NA	CASSFLQGANSGANVLTF	TGCGCCAGCAGCTTCCTACAGGGGGCCAACTCTGGGGCCAACGTCCTGACTTTC
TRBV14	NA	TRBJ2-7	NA	CASSPNRDAYEQYF	TGTGCCAGCAGCCCCAACCGGGACGCCTACGAGCAGTACTTC
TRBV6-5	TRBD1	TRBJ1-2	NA	CASRDRVVRGYTF	TGTGCCAGCAGGGACAGGGTTGTTCGTGGCTACACCTTC
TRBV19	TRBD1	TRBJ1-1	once	CASSIPIDRGLPQAFF	TGTGCCAGTAGTATCCCCATCGACAGGGGGCTTCCCCAGGCTTTCTTT
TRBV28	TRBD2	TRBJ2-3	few	CASSSPGLAGLVLGDTQYF	TGTGCCAGCAGTTCCCCGGGACTAGCGGGATTAGTACTAGGAGATACGCAGTATTTT
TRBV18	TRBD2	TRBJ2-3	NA	CASSPWDYSVDTQYF	TGTGCCAGCTCACCTTGGGACTATTCTGTAGATACGCAGTATTTT
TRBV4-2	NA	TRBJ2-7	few	CASSQEVGAYEQYF	TGTGCCAGCAGCCAAGAAGTAGGGGCCTACGAGCAGTACTTC
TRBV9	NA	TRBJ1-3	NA	CASSVGRDDYGNTIYF	TGTGCCAGCAGCGTAGGAAGGGACGACTATGGAAACACCATATATTTT
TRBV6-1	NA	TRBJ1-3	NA	CASSLQGGSGNTIYF	TGTGCCAGCAGTCTACAGGGAGGCTCTGGAAACACCATATATTTT
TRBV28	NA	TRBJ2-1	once	CASIGSFSYNEQFF	TGTGCCAGCATTGGCAGTTTCTCCTACAATGAGCAGTTCTTC
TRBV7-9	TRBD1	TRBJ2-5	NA	CASSYRGRETQYF	TGTGCCAGCAGCTACAGGGGAAGGGAGACCCAGTACTTC
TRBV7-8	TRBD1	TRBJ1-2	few	CASSLKQGWFDYGYTF	TGTGCCAGCAGCTTAAAACAGGGGTGGTTTGACTATGGCTACACCTTC
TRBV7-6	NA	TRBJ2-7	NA	CASSPGTDPFLSGATYEQYF	TGTGCCAGCAGCCCGGGGACGGATCCCTTTCTCTCGGGGGCCACCTACGAGCAGTACTTC
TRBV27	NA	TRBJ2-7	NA	CASSFRPEGAYEQYF	TGTGCCAGCAGTTTCCGCCCAGAGGGTGCCTACGAGCAGTACTTC
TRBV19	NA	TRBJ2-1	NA	CASTLSGPSYNEQFF	TGTGCCAGTACCCTTTCCGGGCCCTCCTACAATGAGCAGTTCTTC
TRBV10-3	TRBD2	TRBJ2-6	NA	CAIRLGLAGVAGANVLTF	TGTGCCATCAGGTTGGGACTAGCGGGAGTGGCCGGGGCCAACGTCCTGACTTTC
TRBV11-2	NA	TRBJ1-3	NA	CASSHRVASGNTIYF	TGTGCCAGCAGCCACAGGGTGGCCTCTGGAAACACCATATATTTT
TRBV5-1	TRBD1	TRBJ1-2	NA	CASSSGTGGNYGYTF	TGCGCCAGCAGCTCAGGGACAGGGGGCAACTATGGCTACACCTTC
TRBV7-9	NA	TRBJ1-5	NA	CASSFGRFGHQPQHF	TGTGCCAGCAGCTTTGGGCGGTTTGGACATCAGCCCCAGCATTTT
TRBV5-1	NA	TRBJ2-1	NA	CASSFNNPWNSIGEQFF	TGCGCCAGCAGCTTCAACAACCCGTGGAATTCTATAGGTGAGCAGTTCTTC
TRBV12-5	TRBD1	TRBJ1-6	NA	CASGSEGDRVRYNSPLHF	TGTGCTAGTGGTTCGGAGGGGGACAGGGTCCGCTATAATTCACCCCTCCACTTT
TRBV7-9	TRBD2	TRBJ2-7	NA	CASSLAPLVSGRPYEQYF	TGTGCCAGCAGCTTAGCCCCTTTAGTTAGCGGGAGACCCTACGAGCAGTACTTC
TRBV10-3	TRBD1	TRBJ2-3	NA	CAIRPGTDTDTQYF	TGTGCCATCAGACCCGGGACAGACACAGATACGCAGTATTTT
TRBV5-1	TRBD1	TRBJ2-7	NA	CASSQDRGRLSYEQYF	TGCGCCAGCAGCCAGGACAGGGGGCGACTATCCTACGAGCAGTACTTC
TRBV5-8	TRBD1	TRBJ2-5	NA	CASSLLGTAPGETQYF	TGTGCCAGCAGCTTGTTGGGGACAGCCCCAGGGGAGACCCAGTACTTC
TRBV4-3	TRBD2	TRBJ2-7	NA	CASSQDPEGLAGGTYEQYF	TGCGCCAGCAGCCAAGATCCGGAGGGACTAGCGGGAGGAACCTACGAGCAGTACTTC
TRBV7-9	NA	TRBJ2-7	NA	CASSSKGPYEQYF	TGTGCCAGCAGCTCCAAGGGCCCCTACGAGCAGTACTTC
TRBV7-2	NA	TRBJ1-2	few	CASSSGALRAGYGYTF	TGTGCCAGCAGCTCCGGGGCCCTCCGGGCGGGATATGGCTACACCTTC
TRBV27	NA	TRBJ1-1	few	CASSLGTEAFF	TGTGCCAGCAGTTTGGGTACTGAAGCTTTCTTT
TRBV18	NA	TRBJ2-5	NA	CASSRLGSQETQYF	TGTGCCAGCTCACGGCTTGGCAGCCAAGAGACCCAGTACTTC
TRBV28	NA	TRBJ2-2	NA	CASSLRTAGTGELFF	TGTGCCAGCAGTTTACGAACTGCAGGGACCGGGGAGCTGTTTTTT
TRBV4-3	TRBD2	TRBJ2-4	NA	CASSQNVRGLAGLAKNIQYF	TGCGCCAGCAGCCAAAATGTCCGGGGACTAGCGGGGCTAGCCAAAAACATTCAGTACTTC
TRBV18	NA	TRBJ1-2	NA	CASSSDSLNNYGYTF	TGTGCCAGCTCGTCCGACAGCCTCAATAACTATGGCTACACCTTC
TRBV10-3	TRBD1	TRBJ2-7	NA	CATRRDRQVYEQYF	TGTGCCACCCGCCGGGACAGGCAGGTCTACGAGCAGTACTTC
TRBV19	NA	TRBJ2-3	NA	CASSNRDWDTQYF	TGTGCCAGTAGTAATAGGGATTGGGATACGCAGTATTTT
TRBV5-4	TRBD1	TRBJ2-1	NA	CASNDRGGNEQFF	TGTGCCAGCAACGACAGGGGGGGGAATGAGCAGTTCTTC
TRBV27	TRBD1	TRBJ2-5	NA	CASRALGTGQGETQYF	TGTGCCAGCAGAGCCTTAGGGACAGGGCAGGGGGAGACCCAGTACTTC
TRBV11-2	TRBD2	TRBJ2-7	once	CASSQDPRGGGYEQYF	TGTGCCAGCAGCCAAGATCCCCGGGGGGGTGGATACGAGCAGTACTTC
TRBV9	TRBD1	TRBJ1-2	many	CASSLTAAGGGLSGYTF	TGTGCCAGCAGTCTAACTGCCGCAGGGGGCGGATTAAGTGGCTACACCTTC
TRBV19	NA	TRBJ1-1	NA	CASRGHEAFF	TGTGCCAGTAGGGGCCACGAAGCTTTCTTT
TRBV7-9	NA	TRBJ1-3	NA	CASSLVWGSGNTIYF	TGTGCCAGCAGCTTAGTATGGGGCTCTGGAAACACCATATATTTT
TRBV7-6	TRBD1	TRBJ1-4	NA	CASRNRDRVNEKLFF	TGTGCCAGCAGGAACCGGGACAGGGTTAATGAAAAACTGTTTTTT
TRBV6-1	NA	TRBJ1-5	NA	CASRTGGDQPQHF	TGTGCCAGCAGAACCGGGGGGGATCAGCCCCAGCATTTT
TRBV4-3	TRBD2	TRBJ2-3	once	CASSQEASSGSGTDTQYF	TGCGCCAGCAGCCAAGAAGCCTCAAGCGGGAGTGGCACAGATACGCAGTATTTT
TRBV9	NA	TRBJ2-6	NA	CASSVGAGTYGANVLTF	TGTGCCAGCAGCGTAGGGGCAGGGACTTACGGGGCCAACGTCCTGACTTTC
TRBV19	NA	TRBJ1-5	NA	CASSSFNQPQHF	TGTGCCAGTAGTTCGTTCAATCAGCCCCAGCATTTT
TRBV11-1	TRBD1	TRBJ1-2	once	CASSKTGGGRLYGYTF	TGTGCCAGCAGCAAGACAGGGGGCGGGCGCCTATATGGCTACACCTTC
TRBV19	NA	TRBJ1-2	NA	CASSANYGYTF	TGTGCCAGTAGTGCCAACTATGGCTACACCTTC
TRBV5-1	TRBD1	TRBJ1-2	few	CASSPGTVRGGYTF	TGCGCCAGCAGCCCAGGGACAGTGAGAGGGGGCTACACCTTC
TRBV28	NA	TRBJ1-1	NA	CASSLRGAIEAFF	TGTGCCAGCAGTTTAAGGGGGGCAATTGAAGCTTTCTTT
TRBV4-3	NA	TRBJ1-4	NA	CASSQTGFIGEKLFF	TGCGCCAGCAGCCAAACAGGGTTCATTGGTGAAAAACTGTTTTTT
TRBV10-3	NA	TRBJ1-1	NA	CAISESGRNTEAFF	TGTGCCATCAGTGAGTCAGGGCGGAACACTGAAGCTTTCTTT
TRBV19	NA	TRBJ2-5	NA	CASNFSPGETQYF	TGTGCCAGTAACTTCAGCCCGGGGGAGACCCAGTACTTC
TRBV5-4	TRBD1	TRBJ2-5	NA	CASLPGTGDYQETQYF	TGTGCCAGCCTCCCGGGGACAGGGGATTACCAAGAGACCCAGTACTTC